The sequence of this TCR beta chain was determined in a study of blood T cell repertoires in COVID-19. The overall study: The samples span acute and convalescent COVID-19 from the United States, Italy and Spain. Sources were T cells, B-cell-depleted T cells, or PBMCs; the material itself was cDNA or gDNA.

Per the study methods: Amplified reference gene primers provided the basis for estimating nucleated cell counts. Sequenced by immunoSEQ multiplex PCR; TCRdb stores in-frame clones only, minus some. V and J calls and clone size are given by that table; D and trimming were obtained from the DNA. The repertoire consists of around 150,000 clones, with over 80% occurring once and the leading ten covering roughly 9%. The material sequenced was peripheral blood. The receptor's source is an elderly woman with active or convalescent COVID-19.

DNA of the CDR3: TGTGCCAGCAGCTTAGTTGGCCCCAACACTGAAGCTTTCTTT. It is translated as CASSLVGPNTEAFF. This chain connects TRBV7-8 to TRBJ1-1, with D hard to call. Trimming removed 1 base at V and 2 bases at J, with 8 bases between. Looked up from germline, CDR1 is SGHVS and CDR2 is FQNEAQ. The CDR3 has 14 amino acids.